Described below is a single TCR beta chain sequence and its context. Its antigen remains unidentified. The entry originates in a study of cytomegalovirus exposure and HLA in healthy donors. General study findings and limits: Apparent HLA restriction characterized most CMV-associated TCR beta chains in a later analysis. Equally common other TCR beta chains were less clonally expanded than HLA-associated ones, a later analysis found.

CDR1 LNHDA and CDR2 SQIVND come from the germline V gene (reference sequence). V was trimmed by 1 base and J by 5 bases, leaving 8 bases between them. The CDR3 sequence is 13 residues long. PCR primers comprised 60 Vbeta and 13 Jbeta primers. Assay: immunoSEQ multiplex PCR; the TCRdb copy retains only in-frame clones and omits some. In the table there are more than 80,000 clones, 55% to 70% of which are singletons. The sequencing sample was made of PBMCs. This sequence joins TRBV19 and TRBJ2-5; D is perhaps TRBD2 (5 bases). The source is a woman in her thirties or forties in good health and CMV-seropositive. CDR3 DNA sequence: TGTGCCAGTAGTATAGCTAGCTGGGAGACCCAGTACTTC. Its protein is CASSIASWETQYF.